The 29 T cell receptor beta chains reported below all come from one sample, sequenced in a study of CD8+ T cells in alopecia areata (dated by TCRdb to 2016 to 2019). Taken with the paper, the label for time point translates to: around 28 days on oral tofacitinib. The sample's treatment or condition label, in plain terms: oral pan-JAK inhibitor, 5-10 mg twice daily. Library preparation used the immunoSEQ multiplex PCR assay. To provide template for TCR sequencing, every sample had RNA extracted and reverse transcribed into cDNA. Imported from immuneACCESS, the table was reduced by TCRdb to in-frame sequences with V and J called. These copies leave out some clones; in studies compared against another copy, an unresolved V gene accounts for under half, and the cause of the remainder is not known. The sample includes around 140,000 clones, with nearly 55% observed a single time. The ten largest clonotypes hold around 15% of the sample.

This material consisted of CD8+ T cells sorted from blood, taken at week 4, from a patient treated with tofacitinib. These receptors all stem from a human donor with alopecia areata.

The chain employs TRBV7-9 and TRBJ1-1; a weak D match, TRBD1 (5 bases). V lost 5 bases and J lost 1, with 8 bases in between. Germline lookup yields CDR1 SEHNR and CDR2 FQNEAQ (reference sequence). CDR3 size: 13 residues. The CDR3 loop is CASSLDRNTEAFF. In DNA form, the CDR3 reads TGTGCCAGCAGCCTCGACAGGAACACTGAAGCTTTCTTT.

The DNA for the CDR3 is TGTGCCAGCAGCGCCGAGGGACAGGGTCTCGACGAGCAGTACTTC. The encoded protein is CASSAEGQGLDEQYF. This chain uses TRBV9 with TRBJ2-7; 9 bases match TRBD1. The CDR3 covers 15 residues. The V gene's germline CDR1 is SGDLS and CDR2 YYNGEE. J lost 5 bases, V lost 3 bases, and 9 bases had no gene match.

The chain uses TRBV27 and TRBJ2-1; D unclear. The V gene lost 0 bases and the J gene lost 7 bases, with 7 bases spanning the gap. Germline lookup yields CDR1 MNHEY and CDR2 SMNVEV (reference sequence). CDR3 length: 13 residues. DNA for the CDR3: TGTGCCAGCAGTTTATCTGGAGTGAATGAGCAGTTCTTC. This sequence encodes CASSLSGVNEQFF.

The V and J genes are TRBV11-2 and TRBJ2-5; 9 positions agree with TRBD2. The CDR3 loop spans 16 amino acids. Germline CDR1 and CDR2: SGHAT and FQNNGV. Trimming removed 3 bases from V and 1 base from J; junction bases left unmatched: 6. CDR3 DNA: TGTGCCAGCAGCTTGACGGCGGGGGGGTCCCAAGAGACCCAGTACTTC. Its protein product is CASSLTAGGSQETQYF.

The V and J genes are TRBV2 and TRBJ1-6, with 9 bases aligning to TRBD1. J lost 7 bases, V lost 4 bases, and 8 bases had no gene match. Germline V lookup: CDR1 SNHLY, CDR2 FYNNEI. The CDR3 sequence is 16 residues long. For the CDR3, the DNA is TGTGCCAGCAGTGTTCCCCGGGACAGGGACAATTCACCCCTCCACTTT. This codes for CASSVPRDRDNSPLHF.

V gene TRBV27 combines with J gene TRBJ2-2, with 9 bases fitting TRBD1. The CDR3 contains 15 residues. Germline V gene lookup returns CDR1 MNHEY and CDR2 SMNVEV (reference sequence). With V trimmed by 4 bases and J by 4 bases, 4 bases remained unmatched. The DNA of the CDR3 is TGTGCCAGCAGTTGGACAGGGGAGAGCACCGGGGAGCTGTTTTTT. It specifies CASSWTGESTGELFF.

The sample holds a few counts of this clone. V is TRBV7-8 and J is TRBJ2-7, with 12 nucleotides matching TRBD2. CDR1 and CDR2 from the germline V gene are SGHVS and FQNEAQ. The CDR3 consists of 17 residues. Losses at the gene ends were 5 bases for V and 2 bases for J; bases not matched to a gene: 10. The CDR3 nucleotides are TGTGCCAGCAGCCCCGGACTAGCGGGGCTTTCCCCCTACGAGCAGTACTTC. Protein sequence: CASSPGLAGLSPYEQYF.

Here the CDR3 reads CATQSYREQYF. DNA of the CDR3: TGTGCCACCCAATCTTACAGAGAGCAGTACTTC. V is TRBV27 and J is TRBJ2-7; D is unclear. The CDR3 has 11 amino acids. V lost 10 bases to trimming and J lost 7 bases, with 14 bases between them. Germline V gene data show CDR1 as MNHEY and CDR2 as SMNVEV (reference sequence).

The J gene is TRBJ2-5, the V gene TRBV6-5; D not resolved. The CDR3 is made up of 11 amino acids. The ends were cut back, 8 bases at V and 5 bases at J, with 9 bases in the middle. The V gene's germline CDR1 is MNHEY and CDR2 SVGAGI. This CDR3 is CASGSWETQYF. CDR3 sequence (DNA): TGTGCCAGCGGGTCCTGGGAGACCCAGTACTTC.

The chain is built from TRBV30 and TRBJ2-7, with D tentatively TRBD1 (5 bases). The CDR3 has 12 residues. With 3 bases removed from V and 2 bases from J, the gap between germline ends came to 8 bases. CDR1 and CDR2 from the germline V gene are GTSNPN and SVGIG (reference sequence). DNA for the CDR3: TGTGCCTGGAGCTTGACAGCCTACGAGCAGTACTTC. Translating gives CAWSLTAYEQYF.

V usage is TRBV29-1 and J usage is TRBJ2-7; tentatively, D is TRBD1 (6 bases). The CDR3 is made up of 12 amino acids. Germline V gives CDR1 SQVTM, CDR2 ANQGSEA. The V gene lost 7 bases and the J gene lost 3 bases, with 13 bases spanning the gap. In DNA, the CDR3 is TGCAGCGCCTTGACAGGAATCTACGAGCAGTACTTC. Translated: CSALTGIYEQYF.

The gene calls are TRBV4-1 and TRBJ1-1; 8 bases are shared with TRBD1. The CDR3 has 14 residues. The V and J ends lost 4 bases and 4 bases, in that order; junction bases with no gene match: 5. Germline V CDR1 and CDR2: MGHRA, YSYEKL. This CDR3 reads CASSPGQGITEAFF. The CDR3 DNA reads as TGCGCCAGCAGCCCCGGACAGGGAATCACTGAAGCTTTCTTT.

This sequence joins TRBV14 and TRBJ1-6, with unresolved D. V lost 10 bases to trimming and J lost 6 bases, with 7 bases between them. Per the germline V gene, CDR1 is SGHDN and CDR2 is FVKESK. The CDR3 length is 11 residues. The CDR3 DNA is TGTGCCAACGGCCCTAATTCACCCCTCCACTTT. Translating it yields CANGPNSPLHF.

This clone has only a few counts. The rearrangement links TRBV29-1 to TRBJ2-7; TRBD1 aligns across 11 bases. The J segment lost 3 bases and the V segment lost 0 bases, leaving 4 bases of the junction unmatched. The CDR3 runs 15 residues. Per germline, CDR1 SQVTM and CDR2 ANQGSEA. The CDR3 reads CSVEDPGQGGYEQYF. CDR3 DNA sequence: TGCAGCGTTGAAGATCCGGGACAGGGGGGCTACGAGCAGTACTTC.

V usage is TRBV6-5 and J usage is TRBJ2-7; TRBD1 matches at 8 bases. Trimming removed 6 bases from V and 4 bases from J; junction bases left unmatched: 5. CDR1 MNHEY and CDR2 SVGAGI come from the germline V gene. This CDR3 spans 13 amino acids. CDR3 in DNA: TGTGCCAGCAGGACAGGGGTGGGGTACGAGCAGTACTTC. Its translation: CASRTGVGYEQYF.

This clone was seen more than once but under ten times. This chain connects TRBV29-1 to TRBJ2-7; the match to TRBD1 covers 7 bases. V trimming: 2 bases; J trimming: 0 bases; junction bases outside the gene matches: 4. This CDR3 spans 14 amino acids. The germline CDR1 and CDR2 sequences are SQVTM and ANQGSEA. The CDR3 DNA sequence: TGCAGCGTTGAAAAGACAGGGAGCTCCTACGAGCAGTACTTC. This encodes CSVEKTGSSYEQYF.

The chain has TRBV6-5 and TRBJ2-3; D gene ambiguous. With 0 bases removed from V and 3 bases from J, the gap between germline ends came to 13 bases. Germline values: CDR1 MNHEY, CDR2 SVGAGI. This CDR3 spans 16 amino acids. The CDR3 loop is CASSYSPLEWTDTQYF. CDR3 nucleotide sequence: TGTGCCAGCAGTTACTCCCCCCTTGAGTGGACAGATACGCAGTATTTT.

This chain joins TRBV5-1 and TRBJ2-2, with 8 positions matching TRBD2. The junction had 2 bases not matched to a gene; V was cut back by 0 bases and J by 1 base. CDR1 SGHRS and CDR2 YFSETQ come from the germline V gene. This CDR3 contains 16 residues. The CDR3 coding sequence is TGCGCCAGCAGCTTGGACAGCGGGGGGAACACCGGGGAGCTGTTTTTT. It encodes CASSLDSGGNTGELFF.

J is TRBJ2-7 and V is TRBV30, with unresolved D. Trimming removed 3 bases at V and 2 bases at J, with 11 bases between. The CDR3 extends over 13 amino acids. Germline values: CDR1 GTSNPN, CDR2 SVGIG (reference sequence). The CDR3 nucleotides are TGTGCCTGGAGCCACGGATCAGCCTACGAGCAGTACTTC. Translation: CAWSHGSAYEQYF.

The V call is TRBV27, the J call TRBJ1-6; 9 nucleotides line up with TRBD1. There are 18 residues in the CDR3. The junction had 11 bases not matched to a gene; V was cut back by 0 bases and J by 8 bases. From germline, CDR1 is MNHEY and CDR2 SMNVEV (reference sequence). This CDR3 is CASSLSSMGQGRYSPLHF. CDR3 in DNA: TGTGCCAGCAGTTTATCGAGCATGGGACAGGGCAGGTATTCACCCCTCCACTTT.

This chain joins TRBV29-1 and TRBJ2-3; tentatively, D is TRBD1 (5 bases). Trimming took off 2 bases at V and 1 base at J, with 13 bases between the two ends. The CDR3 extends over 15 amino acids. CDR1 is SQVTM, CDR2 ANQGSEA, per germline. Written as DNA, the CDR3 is TGCAGCGTTGAACTGTGGGGCGACCGCACAGATACGCAGTATTTT. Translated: CSVELWGDRTDTQYF.

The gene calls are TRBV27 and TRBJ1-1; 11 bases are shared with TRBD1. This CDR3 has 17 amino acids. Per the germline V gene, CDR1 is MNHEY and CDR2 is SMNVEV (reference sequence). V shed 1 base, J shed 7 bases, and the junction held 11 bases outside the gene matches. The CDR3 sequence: CASSLLARTGGASEAFF. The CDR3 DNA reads TGTGCCAGCAGTTTATTGGCCCGGACAGGGGGCGCGAGTGAAGCTTTCTTT.

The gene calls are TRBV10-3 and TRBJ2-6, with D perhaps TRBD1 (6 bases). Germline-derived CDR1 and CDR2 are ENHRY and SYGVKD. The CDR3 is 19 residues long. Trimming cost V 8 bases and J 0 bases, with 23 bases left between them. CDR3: CAISQGTLIWDSGANVLTF. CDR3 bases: TGTGCCATCTCTCAAGGGACACTGATTTGGGACTCTGGGGCCAACGTCCTGACTTTC.

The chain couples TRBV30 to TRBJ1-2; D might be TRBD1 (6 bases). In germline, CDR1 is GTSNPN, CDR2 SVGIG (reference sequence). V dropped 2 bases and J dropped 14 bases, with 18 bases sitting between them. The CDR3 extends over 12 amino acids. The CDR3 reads CAWSPGEGSWTF. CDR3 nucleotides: TGTGCCTGGAGTCCAGGGGAAGGGTCGTGGACCTTC.

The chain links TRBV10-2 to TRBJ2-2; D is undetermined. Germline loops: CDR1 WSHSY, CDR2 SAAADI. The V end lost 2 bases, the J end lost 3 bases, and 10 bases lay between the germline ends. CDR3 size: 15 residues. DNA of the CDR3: TGCGCCAGCAGTGAGAGGGCAGGACACACCGGGGAGCTGTTTTTT. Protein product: CASSERAGHTGELFF.

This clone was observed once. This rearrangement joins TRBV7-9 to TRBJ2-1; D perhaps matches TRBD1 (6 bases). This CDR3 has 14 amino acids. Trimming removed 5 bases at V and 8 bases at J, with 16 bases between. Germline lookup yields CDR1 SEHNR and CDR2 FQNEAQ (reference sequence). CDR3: CASSHPNREDEQFF. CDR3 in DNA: TGTGCCAGCAGCCACCCAAACAGGGAAGATGAGCAGTTCTTC.

CDR3 protein: CASSWTPGSEQYF. DNA for the CDR3: TGTGCCAGCAGCTGGACCCCGGGATCCGAGCAGTACTTC. The V call is TRBV6-5, the J call TRBJ2-7; TRBD2 is a possible D gene (5 bases). Germline V gene data show CDR1 as MNHEY and CDR2 as SVGAGI. CDR3 size: 13 residues. V lost 6 bases and J lost 6, with 15 bases in between.

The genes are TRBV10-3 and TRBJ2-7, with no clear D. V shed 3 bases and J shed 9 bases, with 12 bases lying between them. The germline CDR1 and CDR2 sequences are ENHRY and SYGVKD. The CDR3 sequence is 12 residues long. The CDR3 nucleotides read TGTGCCATCAGTGACGAAGGTACGGGGCAGTACTTC. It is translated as CAISDEGTGQYF.

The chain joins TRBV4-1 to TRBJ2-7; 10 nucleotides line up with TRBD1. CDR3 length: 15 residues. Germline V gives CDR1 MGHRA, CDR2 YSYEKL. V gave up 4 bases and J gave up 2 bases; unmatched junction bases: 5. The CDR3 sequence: CASSPTGTGAYEQYF. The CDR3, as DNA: TGCGCCAGCAGCCCTACGGGGACAGGGGCCTACGAGCAGTACTTC.